This entry lists 30 T cell receptor beta chains sequenced from one sample in a study of T cell changes during pregnancy in multiple sclerosis. Assay: immunoSEQ multiplex PCR; the TCRdb copy retains only in-frame clones and omits some. The profile covers over 45,000 clones, with around 90% appearing a single time and nearly 0.2% taken by the ten largest. The input for sequencing was CD4+ T cells from peripheral blood mononuclear cells, taken in the second trimester of pregnancy. Receptors were obtained from a female donor with multiple sclerosis, enrolled in a pregnancy study.

The rearrangement links TRBV11-2 to TRBJ2-7, with 8 nucleotides matching TRBD2. The CDR3 is made up of 15 amino acids. V shed 3 bases, J shed 3 bases, and the junction held 7 bases outside the gene matches. Germline loops: CDR1 SGHAT, CDR2 FQNNGV. The CDR3 sequence: CASSFLGLADYEQYF. In nucleotides, the CDR3 is TGTGCCAGCAGCTTCCTCGGACTAGCCGACTACGAGCAGTACTTC.

V usage is TRBV5-1 and J usage is TRBJ2-7, with 7 bases fitting TRBD2. V was clipped by 0 bases and J by 6 bases; unmatched bases: 12. This CDR3 is 16 amino acids long. Per the germline V gene, CDR1 is SGHRS and CDR2 is YFSETQ. The CDR3 DNA reads TGCGCCAGCAGCTTGGCCCCATGGGGAGGGCCAGGCGAGCAGTACTTC. This codes for CASSLAPWGGPGEQYF.

This clone was recorded once. The CDR3 loop is CAWTGLAGAYSFF. In DNA, the CDR3 is TGTGCCTGGACCGGACTAGCGGGAGCATATTCGTTCTTC. This chain uses TRBV30 with TRBJ2-1; 13 bases align to TRBD2. Germline CDR1 reads GTSNPN; CDR2 reads SVGIG (reference sequence). The CDR3 spans 13 residues. V lost 4 bases to trimming and J lost 15 bases; unmatched junction nucleotides: 9.

This clone was detected a few times. The chain carries TRBV2 and TRBJ1-1; D remains ambiguous. V shed 1 base and J shed 0 bases, with 6 bases lying between them. CDR1 SNHLY and CDR2 FYNNEI come from the germline V gene. The length of the CDR3 is 14 residues. The CDR3 loop reads CASSEGVMNTEAFF. CDR3 nucleotides: TGTGCCAGCAGTGAAGGAGTGATGAACACTGAAGCTTTCTTT. Full variable domain (rest looked up from reference TRBV2 and TRBJ1-1): EPEVTQTPSHQVTQMGQEVILRCVPISNHLYFYWYRQILGQKVEFLVSFYNNEISEKSEIFDDQFSVERPDGSNFTLKIRSTKLEDSAMYFCASSEGVMNTEAFFGQGTRLTVV.

This chain links TRBV5-6 with TRBJ2-7; 8 bases fit TRBD1. V lost 0 bases, J lost 3 bases, and 5 bases stayed unmatched. CDR3 size: 15 residues. Looked up from germline, CDR1 is SGHDT and CDR2 is YYEEEE. The CDR3 is CASSLARGLGYEQYF. DNA of the CDR3: TGTGCCAGCAGCTTGGCCAGGGGGCTTGGCTACGAGCAGTACTTC.

The V call is TRBV5-1, the J call TRBJ2-1; 11 nucleotides line up with TRBD2. The length of the CDR3 is 15 residues. The trim removed 0 bases at V and 6 bases at J, leaving 2 bases unmatched. Germline CDR1 and CDR2: SGHRS and YFSETQ. CDR3: CASSLGLAGGNEQFF. The CDR3 region has the DNA TGCGCCAGCAGCTTGGGCCTAGCGGGGGGCAATGAGCAGTTCTTC.

The chain joins TRBV10-3 to TRBJ2-3; D unresolved. The V end lost 2 bases, the J end lost 5 bases, and 5 bases lay between the germline ends. This CDR3 has 12 residues. In germline, CDR1 is ENHRY, CDR2 SYGVKD. The CDR3 nucleotides are TGTGCCATCAGTGAGGCGAAAGATACGCAGTATTTT. Protein sequence: CAISEAKDTQYF.

The chain combines TRBV5-4 with TRBJ1-6; 7 bases agree with TRBD1. The length of the CDR3 is 13 residues. V was clipped by 6 bases and J by 8 bases; unmatched bases: 5. CDR1 and CDR2 (germline): SGHNT, YYREEE (reference sequence). The CDR3 DNA reads TGTGCCAGCACCCGACAGGGAGATTCACCCCTCCACTTT. Its protein is CASTRQGDSPLHF. Looking up the rest from reference TRBV5-4 and TRBJ1-6 gives the full variable domain: ETGVTQSPTHLIKTRGQQVTLRCSSQSGHNTVSWYQQALGQGPQFIFQYYREEENGRGNFPPRFSGLQFPNYSSELNVNALELDDSALYLCASTRQGDSPLHFGNGTRLTVT.

This clone appeared a single time. The chain uses TRBV2 and TRBJ2-7, with 12 bases matching TRBD2. This CDR3 spans 17 amino acids. Germline CDR1 SNHLY, CDR2 FYNNEI. After removal of 6 bases from V and 3 bases from J, the junction contained 12 bases not matched to a gene. The CDR3 region is CASRVGLAGGGNYEQYF. CDR3 coding DNA: TGTGCCAGCAGGGTGGGTCTAGCGGGAGGGGGAAACTACGAGCAGTACTTC.

This clone was detected once. The chain is built from TRBV18 and TRBJ1-2; TRBD1 matches at 9 bases. CDR3 length: 15 amino acids. J was trimmed by 5 bases and V by 5 bases; bases with no gene match: 9. The V gene's germline CDR1 is KGHSH and CDR2 LQKENI. The CDR3 spells CASSAMDRGGYGYTF. CDR3 in DNA: TGTGCCAGCTCAGCCATGGACAGGGGAGGATATGGCTACACCTTC.

The chain couples TRBV7-6 to TRBJ1-3; possibly TRBD1 for D (5 bases). Germline CDR1 SGHVS, CDR2 FNYEAQ. V was shortened by 5 bases and J by 1 base, with 24 bases between the two germline ends. This CDR3 region has 19 residues. CDR3 sequence (DNA): TGTGCCAGCAGCCGACAGCTGGGAGGGGAGGGAAAATCTGGAAACACCATATATTTT. Translation gives CASSRQLGGEGKSGNTIYF.

The genes are TRBV18 and TRBJ2-5; 8 bases match TRBD1. Unmatched junction bases numbered 6, after V lost 2 bases and J lost 4 bases. CDR1 and CDR2 from the germline V gene are KGHSH and LQKENI. CDR3 length: 15 residues. The CDR3 sequence: CASSPAGRGPETQYF. The CDR3 region has the DNA TGTGCCAGCTCACCAGCGGGCAGGGGGCCAGAGACCCAGTACTTC.

The genes are TRBV7-9 and TRBJ1-3; 8 positions agree with TRBD1. The germline V gene has CDR1 SEHNR and CDR2 FQNEAQ (reference sequence). V shed 4 bases, J shed 0 bases, and the junction held 5 bases outside the gene matches. This CDR3 region has 16 residues. CDR3 in amino acids: CASSWGQVGSGNTIYF. In DNA form, the CDR3 reads TGTGCCAGCAGCTGGGGACAGGTGGGCTCTGGAAACACCATATATTTT.

This chain joins TRBV19 and TRBJ2-2; 12 bases are a match to TRBD1. Germline V lookup: CDR1 LNHDA, CDR2 SQIVND (reference sequence). The trim removed 5 bases at V and 0 bases at J, leaving 16 bases unmatched. The CDR3 sequence is 21 residues long. The CDR3 coding sequence is TGTGCCAGTAGTTCCCTGGCCGCGGGACAGGGGGCTCCCTCGAACACCGGGGAGCTGTTTTTT. Protein sequence: CASSSLAAGQGAPSNTGELFF.

The chain recombines TRBV5-1 with TRBJ2-6; 10 bases map to TRBD1. Germline CDR1 reads SGHRS; CDR2 reads YFSETQ. This CDR3 is 15 amino acids long. The J segment lost 3 bases and the V segment lost 7 bases, leaving 4 bases of the junction unmatched. CDR3 protein: CASGTGESGANVLTF. In nucleotides, the CDR3 is TGCGCCAGCGGGACAGGGGAAAGTGGGGCCAACGTCCTGACTTTC.

The chain is built from TRBV30 and TRBJ2-2; D is possibly TRBD2 (6 bases). Germline CDR1 reads GTSNPN; CDR2 reads SVGIG (reference sequence). V lost 3 bases to trimming and J lost 5 bases, with 16 bases between them. CDR3 size: 15 residues. In DNA, the CDR3 is TGTGCCTGGAGCCCGGGACTCTTGATAACCGGGGAGCTGTTTTTT. It codes for CAWSPGLLITGELFF. The complete variable domain, with remaining parts taken from reference TRBV30 and TRBJ2-2, reads SQTIHQWPATLVQPVGSPLSLECTVEGTSNPNLYWYRQAAGRGLQLLFYSVGIGQISSEVPQNLSASRPQDRQFILSSKKLLLSDSGFYLCAWSPGLLITGELFFGEGSRLTVL.

For this clone: Other DNA variants within this sample encode the same CDR3. The J gene is TRBJ1-1, the V gene TRBV7-2; the D gene is possibly TRBD1 (5 bases). This CDR3 spans 13 amino acids. In germline, CDR1 is SGHTA, CDR2 FQGNSA. V was trimmed by 2 bases and J by 2 bases, leaving 6 bases between them. CDR3 nucleotide sequence: TGTGCCAGCAGCTTACAGGGAAACACTGAAGCTTTCTTT. Translated: CASSLQGNTEAFF. Using reference TRBV7-2 and TRBJ1-1 for the parts outside the CDR3, the full variable domain is GAGVSQSPSNKVTEKGKDVELRCDPISGHTALYWYRQSLGQGLEFLIYFQGNSAPDKSGLPSDRFSAERTGGSVSTLTIQRTQQEDSAVYLCASSLQGNTEAFFGQGTRLTVV.

V usage is TRBV28 and J usage is TRBJ2-7; D gene unclear. The V and J ends lost 3 bases and 3 bases respectively, with 6 bases between them. Germline CDR1 and CDR2: MDHEN and SYDVKM. The CDR3 runs 12 residues. CDR3 in DNA: TGTGCCAGCAGTTTCGAGAGCTACGAGCAGTACTTC. This translates into CASSFESYEQYF.

This clone has only one observation. The V gene is TRBV29-1, the J gene TRBJ1-2; 12 bases map to TRBD1. The CDR3 contains 13 residues. V lost 8 bases to trimming and J lost 3 bases; unmatched junction nucleotides: 4. CDR1 is SQVTM, CDR2 ANQGSEA, per germline. The DNA of the CDR3 is TGCAGCCTGGGACAGGGGGCTGACTATGGCTACACCTTC. This translates into CSLGQGADYGYTF.

The chain recombines TRBV19 with TRBJ1-5; D possibly corresponds to TRBD1 (5 bases). From germline, CDR1 is LNHDA and CDR2 SQIVND (reference sequence). The CDR3 consists of 14 residues. Trimming shortened V by 4 bases and J by 4 bases, and 11 bases separated the two germline ends. CDR3 coding DNA: TGTGCCAGTAGTAAAGCAGGGCAAAATCAGCCCCAGCATTTT. This gives the protein CASSKAGQNQPQHF.

The V and J genes are TRBV7-9 and TRBJ1-1, with TRBD1 identical over 7 bases. Trimming at V came to 3 bases and at J to 11 bases, leaving 6 bases not matched to a gene. There are 12 residues in the CDR3. Germline CDR1 is SEHNR and CDR2 is FQNEAQ (reference sequence). CDR3 amino acids: CASSFGDSTAFF. DNA for the CDR3: TGTGCCAGCAGCTTTGGGGACAGTACGGCTTTCTTT.

Note on this clone: Relative to the germline gene, one junction end is altered; a read error may explain this. The chain joins TRBV5-6 to TRBJ1-2, with D possibly being TRBD1 (6 bases). CDR3 size: 15 residues. CDR1 and CDR2 (germline): SGHDT, YYEEEE. CDR3: CASSWKNWDNFGYTF. CDR3 sequence (DNA): TGTGCCAGCAGCTGGAAGAATTGGGACAACTTTGGCTACACCTTC.

This clone was counted a few times. The V call is TRBV30, the J call TRBJ1-1; TRBD1 matches 7 bases. V lost 5 bases and J lost 1; bases outside the gene matches: 4. The germline V gene encodes CDR1 GTSNPN and CDR2 SVGIG (reference sequence). There are 13 residues in the CDR3. The CDR3 protein is CAWARDRNTEAFF. The CDR3 coding sequence is TGTGCCTGGGCCCGGGACAGGAACACTGAAGCTTTCTTT.

The rearrangement links TRBV7-9 to TRBJ2-1, with 11 bases identical to TRBD2. This CDR3 is built from 15 residues. Germline V lookup: CDR1 SEHNR, CDR2 FQNEAQ (reference sequence). With 8 bases clipped from V and 4 bases from J, the junction kept 7 bases outside the gene matches. This CDR3 is CASLEGLAEYNEQFF. CDR3 nucleotides: TGTGCCAGCTTAGAGGGACTAGCGGAGTACAATGAGCAGTTCTTC. The whole variable domain, filled in from reference TRBV7-9 and TRBJ2-1, reads DTGVSQNPRHKITKRGQNVTFRCDPISEHNRLYWYRQTLGQGPEFLTYFQNEAQLEKSRLLSDRFSAERPKGSFSTLEIQRTEQGDSAMYLCASLEGLAEYNEQFFGPGTRLTVL.

This chain links TRBV30 with TRBJ1-2; 7 nucleotides agree with TRBD1. J was trimmed by 5 bases and V by 7 bases; bases with no gene match: 16. Germline CDR1 GTSNPN, CDR2 SVGIG (reference sequence). CDR3 length: 15 amino acids. The CDR3 region has the DNA TGTGCCTCACACCCCGCCCTAGGACAGGCTTATGGCTACACCTTC. Translating it yields CASHPALGQAYGYTF.

A few counts support this clone. The genes are TRBV11-2 and TRBJ1-4, with D possibly being TRBD1 (5 bases). From germline, CDR1 is SGHAT and CDR2 FQNNGV. CDR3 length equals 13 residues. Trimming left V 5 bases short and J 1 base short, with 5 bases between. CDR3 nucleotides: TGTGCCAGCAGCCAGGGAACTAATGAAAAACTGTTTTTT. Its translation: CASSQGTNEKLFF.

The V and J genes are TRBV15 and TRBJ2-7; D is ambiguous. The CDR3 sequence is 15 residues long. Germline CDR1 reads LNHNV; CDR2 reads YYDKDF (reference sequence). Deletions cut 0 bases from V and 2 bases from J, with 11 bases between. CDR3 region: CATSRDLGLTYEQYF. In DNA form, the CDR3 reads TGTGCCACCAGCAGAGACTTGGGCCTCACCTACGAGCAGTACTTC.

This clone has just a few counts. CDR3 region: CASSLPSQPQHF. CDR3 DNA: TGTGCCAGCAGCTTGCCGTCCCAGCCCCAGCATTTT. The gene calls are TRBV5-6 and TRBJ1-5; D ambiguous. CDR1 is SGHDT and CDR2 is YYEEEE in the germline V gene. Trimming pared 1 base from V and 7 bases from J, leaving 6 bases between. CDR3 length: 12 amino acids.

The chain employs TRBV5-5 and TRBJ2-7, with 13 bases matching TRBD2. The trim removed 4 bases at V and 2 bases at J, leaving 6 bases unmatched. Germline V gives CDR1 SGHKS, CDR2 YYEKEE (reference sequence). This CDR3 is 16 amino acids long. The CDR3 bases are TGTGCCAGCAGCGCCGGACTAGCGGGAGTAGCCTACGAGCAGTACTTC. It yields the protein CASSAGLAGVAYEQYF.

This clone has a handful of counts. The chain employs TRBV25-1 and TRBJ1-1; 8 bases are a match to TRBD1. This CDR3 spans 14 amino acids. CDR1 and CDR2 from the germline V gene are MGHDK and SYGVNS. V dropped 7 bases and J dropped 4; count of bases not matched to a gene: 8. CDR3 protein: CASTNDRGITEAFF. CDR3 DNA: TGTGCCAGCACGAACGACAGGGGAATCACTGAAGCTTTCTTT.